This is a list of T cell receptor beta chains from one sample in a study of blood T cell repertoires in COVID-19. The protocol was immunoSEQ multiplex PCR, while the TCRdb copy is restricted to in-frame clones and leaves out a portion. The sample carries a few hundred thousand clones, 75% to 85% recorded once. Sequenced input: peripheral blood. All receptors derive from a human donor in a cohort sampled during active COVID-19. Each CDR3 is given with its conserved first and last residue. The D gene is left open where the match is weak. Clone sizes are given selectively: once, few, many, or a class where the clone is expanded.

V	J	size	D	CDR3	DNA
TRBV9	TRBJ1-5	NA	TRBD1	CARYRGPQPQHF	TGTGCCAGATACAGGGGGCCTCAGCCCCAGCATTTT
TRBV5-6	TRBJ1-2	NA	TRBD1	CASSASTGIYGYTF	TGTGCCAGCAGCGCCTCGACAGGGATCTATGGCTACACCTTC
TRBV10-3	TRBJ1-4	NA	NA	CAISEGGKLFF	TGTGCCATCAGCGAGGGGGGGAAACTGTTTTTT
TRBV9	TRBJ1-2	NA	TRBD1	CASSGGQGDYGYTF	TGTGCCAGCAGCGGGGGACAGGGTGACTATGGCTACACCTTC
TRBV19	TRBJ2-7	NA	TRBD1	CASGRGPSEQYF	TGTGCCAGTGGAAGGGGGCCCAGCGAGCAGTACTTC
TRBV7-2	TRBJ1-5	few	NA	CASSLTDGDQPQHF	TGTGCCAGCAGCTTAACCGACGGAGATCAGCCCCAGCATTTT
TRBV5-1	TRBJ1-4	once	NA	CASSFWGGNNEKLFF	TGCGCCAGCAGCTTCTGGGGAGGGAATAATGAAAAACTGTTTTTT
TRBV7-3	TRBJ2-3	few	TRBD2	CASSFREGDTQYF	TGTGCCAGCAGCTTCCGGGAGGGGGATACGCAGTATTTT
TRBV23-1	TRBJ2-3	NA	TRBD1	CASSPTRQGTDTQYF	TGCGCCAGCAGTCCGACTCGACAGGGTACAGATACGCAGTATTTT
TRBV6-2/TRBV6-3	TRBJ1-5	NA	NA	CASSYSGPQPQHF	TGTGCCAGCAGTTACTCGGGGCCCCAGCCCCAGCATTTT
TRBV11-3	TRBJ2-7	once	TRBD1	CASSLETTGVYEQYF	TGTGCCAGCAGCTTAGAAACGACAGGGGTTTACGAGCAGTACTTC
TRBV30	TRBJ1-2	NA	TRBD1	CAWVQGRANYGYTF	TGTGCCTGGGTACAGGGGAGAGCTAACTATGGCTACACCTTC
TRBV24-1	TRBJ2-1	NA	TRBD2	CATKPSGGVSEQFF	TGTGCCACCAAGCCCAGCGGGGGGGTAAGTGAGCAGTTCTTC
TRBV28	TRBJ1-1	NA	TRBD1	CASSRDRNTEAFF	TGTGCCAGCAGTCGGGACAGGAACACTGAAGCTTTCTTT
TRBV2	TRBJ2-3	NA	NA	CASSEVGGADTQYF	TGTGCCAGCAGTGAGGTAGGGGGAGCAGATACGCAGTATTTT
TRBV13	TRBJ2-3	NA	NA	CASRDGGRDYDTQYF	TGTGCCAGCAGAGATGGGGGCAGGGACTACGATACGCAGTATTTT
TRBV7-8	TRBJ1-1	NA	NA	CASSLGGGRAEAFF	TGTGCCAGCAGCTTAGGTGGGGGGAGAGCTGAAGCTTTCTTT
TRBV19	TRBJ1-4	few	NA	CASTGGGFDEKLFF	TGTGCCAGTACTGGCGGGGGCTTTGATGAAAAACTGTTTTTT
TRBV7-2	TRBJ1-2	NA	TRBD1	CASRTDRGNYGYTF	TGTGCCAGCAGGACCGACAGGGGAAACTATGGCTACACCTTC
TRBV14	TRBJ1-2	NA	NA	CASSQRGGHGYTF	TGTGCCAGCAGTCAGCGGGGGGGGCACGGCTACACCTTC
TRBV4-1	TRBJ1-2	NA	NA	CASSQDAQGLIYGYTF	TGCGCCAGCAGCCAAGATGCCCAGGGGCTAATCTATGGCTACACCTTC
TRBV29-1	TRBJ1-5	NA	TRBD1	CSVGQGYSNQPQHF	TGCAGCGTGGGACAGGGGTATAGCAATCAGCCCCAGCATTTT
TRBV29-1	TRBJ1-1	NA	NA	CSVGGGANTEAFF	TGCAGCGTTGGTGGGGGGGCGAACACTGAAGCTTTCTTT
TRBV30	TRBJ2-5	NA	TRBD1	CAWSVRKVGQGIPQYF	TGTGCCTGGAGTGTAAGGAAGGTTGGACAGGGGATTCCCCAGTACTTC
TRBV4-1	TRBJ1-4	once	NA	CASSQEVGGDEKLFF	TGCGCCAGCAGCCAAGAAGTGGGGGGTGATGAAAAACTGTTTTTT
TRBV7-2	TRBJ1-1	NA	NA	CASSLVGGANTEAFF	TGTGCCAGCAGCTTAGTGGGGGGAGCGAACACTGAAGCTTTCTTT
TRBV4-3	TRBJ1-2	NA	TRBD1	CASSPTPRQGANYGYTF	TGCGCCAGCAGCCCTACCCCTAGACAGGGAGCTAACTATGGCTACACCTTC
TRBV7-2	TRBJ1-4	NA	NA	CASTPHGTRNEKLFF	TGTGCCAGCACCCCCCACGGGACAAGAAATGAAAAACTGTTTTTT
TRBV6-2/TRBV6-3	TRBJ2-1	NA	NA	CASSLFVYNEQFF	TGTGCCAGCAGTTTATTTGTCTACAATGAGCAGTTCTTC
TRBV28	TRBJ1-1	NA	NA	CATQGTEAFF	TGTGCCACCCAGGGGACTGAAGCTTTCTTT
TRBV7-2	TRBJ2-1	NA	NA	CASSLDIGRAYNEQFF	TGTGCCAGCAGCTTAGACATTGGCAGGGCCTACAATGAGCAGTTCTTC
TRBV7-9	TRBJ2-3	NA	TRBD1	CANSRQTGAYWDTQYF	TGTGCCAACTCAAGGCAGACAGGGGCGTACTGGGATACGCAGTATTTT